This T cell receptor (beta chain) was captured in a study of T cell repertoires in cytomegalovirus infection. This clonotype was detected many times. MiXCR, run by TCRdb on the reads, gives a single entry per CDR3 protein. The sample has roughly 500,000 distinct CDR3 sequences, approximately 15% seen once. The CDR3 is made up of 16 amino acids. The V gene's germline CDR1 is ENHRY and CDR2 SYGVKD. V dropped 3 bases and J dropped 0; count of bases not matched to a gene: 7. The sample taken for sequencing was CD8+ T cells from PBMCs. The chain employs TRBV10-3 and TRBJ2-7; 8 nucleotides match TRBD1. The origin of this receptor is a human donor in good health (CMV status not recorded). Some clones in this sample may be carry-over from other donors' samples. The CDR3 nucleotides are TGTGCCATCAGTGACCCCGGGACAGGTCGCTCCTACGAGCAGTACTTC. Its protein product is CAISDPGTGRSYEQYF.